This TCR beta chain was captured in a study of T cell repertoires in cytomegalovirus infection. Study as a whole: Public TCR beta signatures provided an indication of both CMV infection and a matching HLA type.

The study, taken as a whole, reports: The ex vivo response was dominated by HLA-C-restricted CMV-specific TCR beta clonotypes. Carriers of CMV and the relevant HLA type were discriminated by public TCR beta frequency.

The table lists this clonotype with many counts. What it recognizes is unknown. This CDR3 has 14 residues. CDR1 is SGHTA, CDR2 FQGNSA, per germline. V lost 8 bases to trimming and J lost 1 base, with 14 bases between them. One entry per CDR3 protein, called by TCRdb with MiXCR from the reads. The table lists 480,000 or so distinct CDR3 sequences, approximately 10% of them singletons. The chain couples TRBV7-2 to TRBJ1-1; maybe TRBD1 (6 bases). Sequencing was done on a sample of PBMCs. This TCR came from a human donor in good health (CMV status not recorded). Some clones in this sample may be carry-over from other donors' samples. CDR3 DNA: TGTGCCAGCGCCTCCGAGGGGGGGAACACTGAAGCTTTCTTT. Translated: CASASEGGNTEAFF.